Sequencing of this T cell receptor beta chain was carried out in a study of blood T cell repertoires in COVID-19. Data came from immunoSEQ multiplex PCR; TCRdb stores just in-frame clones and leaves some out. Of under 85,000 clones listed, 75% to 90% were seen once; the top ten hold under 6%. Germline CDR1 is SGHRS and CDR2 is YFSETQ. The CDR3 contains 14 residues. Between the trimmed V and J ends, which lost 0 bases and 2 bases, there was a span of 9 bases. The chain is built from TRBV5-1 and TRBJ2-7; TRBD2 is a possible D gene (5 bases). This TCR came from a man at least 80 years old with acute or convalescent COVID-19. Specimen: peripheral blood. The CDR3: CASSLGARAYEQYF. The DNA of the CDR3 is TGCGCCAGCAGCTTGGGCGCGAGGGCCTACGAGCAGTACTTC.